This T cell receptor (beta chain) was captured in a study of blood T cell repertoires in COVID-19. Study details: Nucleic acid was either cDNA or gDNA, and it came from T cells, B-cell-depleted T cells, or PBMCs.

The V end lost 4 bases, the J end lost 2 bases, and 8 bases lay between the germline ends. Germline V gene sequence: CDR1 SQVTM, CDR2 ANQGSEA. The CDR3 length is 12 residues. Produced via immunoSEQ multiplex PCR; TCRdb's table is partial and in-frame only. The table lists about 200,000 clones, 80% to 90% of them singletons, with about 4% in the top ten. This TCR derives from a woman under 40 who had been exposed to COVID-19. The sequenced sample was PBMCs or T cells enriched from blood (not recorded which). V is TRBV29-1 and J is TRBJ1-2, with D perhaps TRBD1 (6 bases). This CDR3 is CSVAGVNYGYTF. In DNA form, the CDR3 reads TGCAGCGTTGCAGGGGTGAACTATGGCTACACCTTC. Full variable domain (remainder filled in from reference TRBV29-1 and TRBJ1-2): SAVISQKPSRDICQRGTSLTIQCQVDSQVTMMFWYRQQPGQSLTLIATANQGSEATYESGFVIDKFPISRPNLTFSTLTVSNMSPEDSSIYLCSVAGVNYGYTFGSGTRLTVV.